This TCR beta chain was captured by sequencing in a study of blood T cell repertoires in COVID-19. Whole-study context: Whether acute or convalescent, the COVID-19 samples came from the United States, Italy and Spain. T cells, B-cell-depleted T cells, or PBMCs supplied cDNA or gDNA.

Deletions cut 4 bases from V and 8 bases from J, with 11 bases between. The CDR3 extends over 12 amino acids. In the original workflow: Reference gene primer amplification in the assay estimated nucleated cell counts. Sequenced by immunoSEQ multiplex PCR; TCRdb stores in-frame clones only, minus some. The DNA gave D and trimming, while V, J and clone size come from that table. The sample has about 75,000 clones, about nine tenths seen once. The gene calls are TRBV12-3 or TRBV12-4 and TRBJ1-1; maybe TRBD1 (5 bases). Sequenced input: peripheral blood. This TCR came from a woman in her seventies with acute or convalescent COVID-19. Here the CDR3 DNA reads TGTGCCAGCAGTTCCGGGACTTTCGAAGCTTTCTTT. It encodes CASSSGTFEAFF.